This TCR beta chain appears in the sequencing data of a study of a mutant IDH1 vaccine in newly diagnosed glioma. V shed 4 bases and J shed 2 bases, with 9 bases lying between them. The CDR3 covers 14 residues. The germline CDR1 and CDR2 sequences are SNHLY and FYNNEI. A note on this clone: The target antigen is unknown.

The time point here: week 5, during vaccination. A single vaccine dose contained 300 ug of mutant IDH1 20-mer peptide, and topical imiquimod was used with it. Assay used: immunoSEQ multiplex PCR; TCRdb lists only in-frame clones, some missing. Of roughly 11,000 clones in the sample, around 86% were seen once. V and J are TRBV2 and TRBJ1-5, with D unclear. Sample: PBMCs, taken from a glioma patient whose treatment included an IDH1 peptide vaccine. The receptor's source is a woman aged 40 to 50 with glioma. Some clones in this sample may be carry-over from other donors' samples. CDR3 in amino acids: CASSGGRGNQPQHF. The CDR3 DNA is TGTGCCAGCAGTGGAGGACGGGGCAATCAGCCCCAGCATTTT.